These 3 T cell receptor beta chains were sequenced from one sample in a study of T cell changes during pregnancy in multiple sclerosis. TCRdb keeps only in-frame clones here, not all; method: immunoSEQ multiplex PCR. The table shows around 56,000 clones, with about 85% occurring only once. The sample was CD4+ T cells from peripheral blood mononuclear cells, taken in the third trimester of pregnancy. The receptor source for this set is a female donor with multiple sclerosis, enrolled in a pregnancy study.

V is TRBV11-3 and J is TRBJ2-1, with 7 bases lining up with TRBD1. The germline CDR1 and CDR2 sequences are SGHNT and YENEEA. CDR3 size: 15 residues. V dropped 0 bases and J dropped 8; count of bases not matched to a gene: 7. CDR3 amino acids: CASSLETGLRHEQFF. The CDR3 DNA reads TGTGCCAGCAGCTTAGAGACAGGGCTGCGCCATGAGCAGTTCTTC.

The rearrangement uses TRBV7-6 and TRBJ2-7; D is perhaps TRBD2 (6 bases). The germline V gene encodes CDR1 SGHVS and CDR2 FNYEAQ. V was trimmed by 1 base and J by 7 bases, leaving 17 bases between them. The CDR3 has 15 residues. CDR3 bases: TGTGCCAGCAGCTTAGAGTGGCGGGGTCCGGGAGAGCAGTACTTC. It specifies CASSLEWRGPGEQYF.

The rearrangement joins TRBV7-8 to TRBJ2-7; TRBD2 aligns across 12 bases. Germline V gene sequence: CDR1 SGHVS, CDR2 FQNEAQ. V was clipped by 5 bases and J by 11 bases; unmatched bases: 13. This CDR3 is built from 15 residues. CDR3 DNA: TGTGCCAGCAGCCGTGGGCCGCTAGCGGGAGGGCGGAAGTACTTC. This encodes CASSRGPLAGGRKYF.